This TCR beta chain was found in a study of blood T cells in healthy people across ages. Looking at the study overall: T cells yielded about one barcoded beta molecule per two cells through template switching. Study results and limitations: Fewer expanded clones and more diversity marked long-lived versus aged donors.

There are a few counts of this clonotype. The target antigen is unknown. The CDR3 sequence is 15 residues long. Germline values: CDR1 MGHRA, CDR2 YSYEKL. The V gene end was trimmed by 0 bases and the J gene end by 5 bases; junction bases not matched to a gene: 3. Healthy Caucasians from Russia aged about 6 to 90 served as donors. A sample-barcoded 5' primer and a J-beta primer mix were used in a second PCR of about 6 to 11 cycles. Tags on each cDNA molecule came from a template-switch adaptor with 12 random nucleotides. TCRdb itself ran the 5' RACE reads through MiXCR, one entry per CDR3 protein. The table lists about 1.1 million distinct CDR3 sequences, around two fifths of them singletons.

The chain links TRBV4-1 to TRBJ2-1, with TRBD1 matching 8 bases. The material sequenced was blood. The receptor was isolated from a man between 18 and 29 years old in good health. DNA for the CDR3: TGCGCCAGCAGCCAAGACCAGGGGGCGGACAATGAGCAGTTCTTC. Residues: CASSQDQGADNEQFF.